This TCR beta chain came from a study of blood T cell repertoires in COVID-19. This clone has only one observation. The CDR3 is 18 amino acids. J gave up 5 bases and V 2 bases, and 14 bases lay outside the gene matches. Germline V gene sequence: CDR1 LGHDT, CDR2 YNNKEL (reference sequence). In the original processing: By means of reference gene primer amplification, nucleated cell counts were estimated. The assay was immunoSEQ multiplex PCR, and TCRdb's table has in-frame clones only and misses some. V and J calls and clone size follow that table, whereas D and trimming were derived from the DNA. The sample contains approximately 190,000 clones, around four fifths of which appear only once.

The sequencing sample was made of peripheral blood. The sequence came from a woman aged 40 to 55 with acute or convalescent COVID-19. The chain joins TRBV3-1 (or the pseudogene TRBV3-2) to TRBJ2-2, with 7 nucleotides matching TRBD2. CDR3 in DNA: TGTGCCAGCAGCCAAATCTCTACTGGCGGGGGTTTTACCGGGGAGCTGTTTTTT. Its translation is CASSQISTGGGFTGELFF.